This T cell receptor (beta chain) comes out of a study of cytomegalovirus exposure and HLA in healthy donors. Germline CDR1 and CDR2: MDHEN and SYDVKM. V lost 5 bases to trimming and J lost 8 bases; unmatched junction nucleotides: 8. The CDR3 is 14 residues long. PCR used 60 Vbeta primers and 13 Jbeta primers. Libraries were prepared by immunoSEQ multiplex PCR; TCRdb keeps only in-frame clonotypes and omits some of them. There are 200,000 to 250,000 clones in the sample; 85% occur only once, and 1% to 1.5% lies in the top ten. The rearrangement uses TRBV28 and TRBJ1-5, with 8 bases aligning to TRBD1. The sample consisted of PBMCs. The sequence came from a human donor in good health. The CDR3 DNA sequence: TGTGCCAGCAGTCCTGGACAGGGAGGTAAGCCCCAGCATTTT. It yields the protein CASSPGQGGKPQHF.